One TCR beta chain is described in this entry. Antigen: not known. Sequencing targeted TCR beta in T cells from blood (CD8+ and CD4+). While CD8+ and CD4+ T cells were isolated negatively, TEMRA cells were enriched by FACS. The sample originates from a study of CD8 T cells in Susac syndrome. Study-wide points: The authors acknowledged that the study's TCR sequencing and HLA analysis involved relatively few individuals.

With random hexamers, about 0.5 to 1 ug RNA was reverse transcribed. Amplification of TCR beta CDR3 spanned 54 Vbeta and 13 Jbeta via immunoSEQ multiplex PCR. A single record per CDR3 protein comes from TCRdb applying MiXCR to the immunoSEQ multiplex PCR reads. The data contain some 190,000 distinct CDR3 sequences, just under 95% of them singletons. The V end lost 2 bases, the J end lost 2 bases, and 8 bases lay between the germline ends. This CDR3 contains 14 residues. CDR1 MNHNY and CDR2 SVGAGI come from the germline V gene (reference sequence). This TCR was recovered from a human donor in good health. The specimen was CD4+ T cells from PBMCs. This sequence joins TRBV6-6 and TRBJ2-3; a weak D match, TRBD2 (5 bases). The DNA for the CDR3 is TGTGCCAGCAGTTACGAGGGTCTCACAGATACGCAGTATTTT. It specifies CASSYEGLTDTQYF.